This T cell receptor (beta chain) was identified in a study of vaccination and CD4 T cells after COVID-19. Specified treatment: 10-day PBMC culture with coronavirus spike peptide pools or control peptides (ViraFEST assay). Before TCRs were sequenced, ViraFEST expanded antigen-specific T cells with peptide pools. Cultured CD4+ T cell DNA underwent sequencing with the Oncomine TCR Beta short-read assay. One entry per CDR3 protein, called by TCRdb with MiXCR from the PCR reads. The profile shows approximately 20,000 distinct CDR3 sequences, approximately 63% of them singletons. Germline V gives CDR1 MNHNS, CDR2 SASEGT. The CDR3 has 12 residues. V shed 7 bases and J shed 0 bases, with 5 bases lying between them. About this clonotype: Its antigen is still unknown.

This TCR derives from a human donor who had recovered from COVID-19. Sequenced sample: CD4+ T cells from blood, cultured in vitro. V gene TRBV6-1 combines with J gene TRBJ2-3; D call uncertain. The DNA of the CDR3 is TGTGCCAGCACCGGTAGCACAGATACGCAGTATTTT. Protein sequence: CASTGSTDTQYF.